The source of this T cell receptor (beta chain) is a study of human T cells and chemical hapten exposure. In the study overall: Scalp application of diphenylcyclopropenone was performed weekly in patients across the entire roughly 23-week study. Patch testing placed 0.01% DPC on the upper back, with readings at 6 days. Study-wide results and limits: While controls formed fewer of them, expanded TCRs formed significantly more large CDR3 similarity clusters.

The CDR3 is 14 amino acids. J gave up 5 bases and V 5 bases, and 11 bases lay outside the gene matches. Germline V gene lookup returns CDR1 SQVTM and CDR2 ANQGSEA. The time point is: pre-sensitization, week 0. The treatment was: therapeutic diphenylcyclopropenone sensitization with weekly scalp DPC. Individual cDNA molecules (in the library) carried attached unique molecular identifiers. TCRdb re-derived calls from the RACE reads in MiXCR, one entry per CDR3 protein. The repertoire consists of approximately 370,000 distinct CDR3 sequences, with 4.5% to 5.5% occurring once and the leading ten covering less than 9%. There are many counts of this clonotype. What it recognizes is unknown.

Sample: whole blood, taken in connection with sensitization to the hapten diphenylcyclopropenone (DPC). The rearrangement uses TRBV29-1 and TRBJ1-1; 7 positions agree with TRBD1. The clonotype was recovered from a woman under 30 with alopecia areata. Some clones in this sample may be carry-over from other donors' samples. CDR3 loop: CSVFHRGWSTEAFF. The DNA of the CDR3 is TGCAGCGTTTTTCACAGGGGTTGGTCGACTGAAGCTTTCTTT.